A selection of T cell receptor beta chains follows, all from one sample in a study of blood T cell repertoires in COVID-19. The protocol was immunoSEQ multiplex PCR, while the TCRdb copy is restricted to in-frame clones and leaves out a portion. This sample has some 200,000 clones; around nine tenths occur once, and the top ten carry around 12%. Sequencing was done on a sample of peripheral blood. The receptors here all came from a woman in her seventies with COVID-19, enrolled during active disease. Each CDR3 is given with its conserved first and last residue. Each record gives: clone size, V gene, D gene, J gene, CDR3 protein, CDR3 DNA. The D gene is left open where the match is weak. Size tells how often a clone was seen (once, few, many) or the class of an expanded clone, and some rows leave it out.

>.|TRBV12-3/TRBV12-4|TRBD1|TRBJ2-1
CASSFYRGDEQFF
TGTGCCAGCAGTTTTTACAGGGGAGATGAGCAGTTCTTC
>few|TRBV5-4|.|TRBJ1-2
CASSLVGGNYGYTF
TGTGCCAGCAGCTTGGTTGGCGGGAACTATGGCTACACCTTC
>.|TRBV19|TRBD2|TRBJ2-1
CASGGAGGPRNEQFF
TGTGCCAGTGGCGGTGCGGGAGGGCCGAGGAATGAGCAGTTCTTC
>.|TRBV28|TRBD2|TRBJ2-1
CASSPGLAGLFF
TGTGCCAGCAGCCCGGGACTAGCGGGGCTGTTCTTC
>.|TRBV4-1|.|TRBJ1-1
CASSDMRQMNTEAFF
TGCGCCAGCAGCGATATGCGACAGATGAACACTGAAGCTTTCTTT
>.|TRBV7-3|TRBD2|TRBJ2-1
CASSLVRREGYNEQFF
TGTGCCAGCAGCTTGGTCCGGCGGGAGGGTTACAATGAGCAGTTCTTC
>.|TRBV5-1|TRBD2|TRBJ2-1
CASSLDGTSGSNEQFF
TGCGCCAGCAGCCTTGATGGGACTAGCGGGAGCAATGAGCAGTTCTTC
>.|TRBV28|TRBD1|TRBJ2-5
CASSIPGQGGETQYF
TGTGCCAGCAGCATACCCGGACAGGGAGGCGAGACCCAGTACTTC
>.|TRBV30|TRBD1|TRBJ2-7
CAWSVGTGGSYEQYF
TGTGCCTGGAGTGTTGGGACAGGGGGCTCCTACGAGCAGTACTTC
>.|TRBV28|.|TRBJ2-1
CASRQPSSYNEQFF
TGTGCCAGCAGGCAGCCTAGCTCCTACAATGAGCAGTTCTTC
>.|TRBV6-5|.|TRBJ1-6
CASRATLSPLHF
TGTGCCAGCAGAGCAACTCTCTCACCCCTCCACTTT
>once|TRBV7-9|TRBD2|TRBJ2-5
CASSRGGLAVQETQYF
TGTGCCAGCAGCCGGGGCGGACTAGCGGTTCAAGAGACCCAGTACTTC
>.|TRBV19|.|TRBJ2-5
CASMGGETQYF
TGTGCCAGTATGGGGGGAGAGACCCAGTACTTC
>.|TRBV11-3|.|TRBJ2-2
CASSLFSGASTGELFF
TGTGCCAGCAGCTTATTTTCAGGGGCTAGCACCGGGGAGCTGTTTTTT
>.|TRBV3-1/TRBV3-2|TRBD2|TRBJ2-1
CASSLAGVEQFF
TGTGCCAGCAGCCTTGCGGGAGTCGAGCAGTTCTTC
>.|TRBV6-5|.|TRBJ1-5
CASVLKGGGNQPQHF
TGTGCCAGCGTACTGAAAGGGGGGGGCAATCAGCCCCAGCATTTT
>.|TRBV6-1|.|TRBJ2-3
CASSEAIASDTDTQYF
TGTGCCAGCAGTGAAGCGATCGCTAGCGACACAGATACGCAGTATTTT
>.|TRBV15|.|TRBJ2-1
CATSPGSSSYNEQFF
TGTGCCACCAGCCCCGGGAGTAGCTCCTACAATGAGCAGTTCTTC
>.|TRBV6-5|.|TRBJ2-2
CASSMNSLGELFF
TGTGCCAGCAGTATGAACAGCCTCGGGGAGCTGTTTTTT
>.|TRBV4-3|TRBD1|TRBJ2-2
CASRGGQGNSGELFF
TGCGCCAGCAGGGGGGGACAGGGAAATTCCGGGGAGCTGTTTTTT
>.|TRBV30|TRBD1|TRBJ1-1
CAWSMETQGAGTEAFF
TGTGCCTGGAGTATGGAGACGCAGGGGGCGGGCACTGAAGCTTTCTTT
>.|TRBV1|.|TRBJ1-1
CTSSSRDRQGEAFF
TGCACCAGCAGCTCACGGGACAGGCAGGGGGAAGCTTTCTTT
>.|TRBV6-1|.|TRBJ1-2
CASSERQVPEGYTF
TGTGCCAGCAGTGAACGACAGGTCCCAGAGGGCTACACCTTC
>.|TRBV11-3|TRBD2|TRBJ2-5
CASSSSLAKQETQYF
TGTGCCAGCAGCTCCTCACTAGCGAAACAAGAGACCCAGTACTTC
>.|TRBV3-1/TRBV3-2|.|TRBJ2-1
CASSLRGGVYNEQFF
TGTGCCAGCAGCCTGAGGGGGGGAGTATACAATGAGCAGTTCTTC
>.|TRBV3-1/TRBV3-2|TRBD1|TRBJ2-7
CASSQPRTGGYEQYF
TGTGCCAGCAGCCAACCCAGGACAGGCGGCTACGAGCAGTACTTC
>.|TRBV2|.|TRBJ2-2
CASSGSDTGELFF
TGTGCCAGCAGTGGTTCGGACACCGGGGAGCTGTTTTTT
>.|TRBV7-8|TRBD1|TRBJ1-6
CASSPDPGGSSYNSPLHF
TGTGCCAGCAGCCCCGACCCAGGGGGAAGCTCCTATAATTCACCCCTCCACTTT
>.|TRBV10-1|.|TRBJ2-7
CASSLGEAYEQYF
TGCGCCAGCAGTCTAGGGGAGGCCTACGAGCAGTACTTC
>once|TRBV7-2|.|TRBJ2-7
CASSLSVGVQYF
TGTGCCAGCAGCTTAAGCGTCGGAGTGCAGTACTTC
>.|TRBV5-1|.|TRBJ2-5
CASSLGGGKETQYF
TGCGCCAGCAGCTTGGGAGGGGGAAAAGAGACCCAGTACTTC
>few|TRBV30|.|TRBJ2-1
CAWSSGTLPYNEQFF
TGTGCCTGGAGTTCAGGGACTCTCCCCTACAATGAGCAGTTCTTC
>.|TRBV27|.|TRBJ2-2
CASSPRRQATSNTGELFF
TGTGCCAGCAGTCCCAGAAGACAGGCGACCTCGAACACCGGGGAGCTGTTTTTT
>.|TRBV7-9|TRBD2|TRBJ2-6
CASSATTSGHFSGANVLTF
TGTGCCAGCAGCGCCACGACTAGCGGGCATTTCTCTGGGGCCAACGTCCTGACTTTC
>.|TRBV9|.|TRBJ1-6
CASSVGSNYNSPLHF
TGTGCCAGCAGCGTAGGATCTAACTATAATTCACCCCTCCACTTT
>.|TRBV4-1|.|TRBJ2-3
CASSQEGAGFLDTQYF
TGCGCCAGCAGCCAGGAAGGGGCTGGGTTTCTGGATACGCAGTATTTT
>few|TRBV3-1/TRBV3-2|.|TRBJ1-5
CASSQDIQAHQPQHF
TGTGCCAGCAGCCAAGATATTCAGGCACATCAACCCCAGCATTTT
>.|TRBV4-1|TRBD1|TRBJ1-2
CASSRATGDNYGYTF
TGCGCCAGCAGCCGAGCCACAGGGGACAACTATGGCTACACCTTC
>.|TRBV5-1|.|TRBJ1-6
CASSLASYNSPLHF
TGCGCCAGCAGCTTGGCGTCCTATAATTCACCCCTCCACTTT
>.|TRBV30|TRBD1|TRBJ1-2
CAWNHGTVHYGYTF
TGTGCCTGGAACCACGGGACAGTCCACTATGGCTACACCTTC
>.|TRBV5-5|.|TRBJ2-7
CASSLGSTEPYEQYF
TGTGCCAGCAGCTTGGGTTCTACAGAACCCTACGAGCAGTACTTC
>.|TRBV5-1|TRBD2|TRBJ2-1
CASSTAGTSIDEQFF
TGCGCCAGCAGCACGGCCGGGACTAGCATCGATGAGCAGTTCTTC
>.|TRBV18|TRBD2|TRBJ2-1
CASSPGTTAPSYNEQFF
TGTGCCAGCTCACCCGGGACTACTGCCCCTTCCTACAATGAGCAGTTCTTC
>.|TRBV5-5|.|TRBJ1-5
CASSLDRYSNQPQHF
TGTGCCAGCAGCTTGGACAGGTATAGCAATCAGCCCCAGCATTTT
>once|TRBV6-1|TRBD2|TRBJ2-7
CASSELTSGTYEQYF
TGTGCCAGCAGTGAACTCACTAGCGGTACCTACGAGCAGTACTTC
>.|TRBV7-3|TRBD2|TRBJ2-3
CASSSPGLAGTDTQYF
TGTGCCAGCAGCTCCCCGGGACTAGCGGGCACAGATACGCAGTATTTT
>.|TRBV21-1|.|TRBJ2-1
CASPRTSGRREQFF
TGTGCCAGCCCCCGGACTAGCGGGAGACGTGAGCAGTTCTTC
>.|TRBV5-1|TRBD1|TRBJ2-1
CASSFRDRLRGEQFF
TGCGCCAGCAGCTTCCGGGACAGGCTTCGCGGTGAGCAGTTCTTC
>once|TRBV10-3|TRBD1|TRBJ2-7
CAIRQQGGDEQYF
TGTGCCATCAGGCAACAGGGGGGTGACGAGCAGTACTTC
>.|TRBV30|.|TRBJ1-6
CAWSAVPPNNNSPLHF
TGTGCCTGGAGTGCAGTGCCTCCCAACAATAATTCACCCCTCCACTTT
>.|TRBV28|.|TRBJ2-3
CASSPLPSTDTQYF
TGTGCCAGCAGCCCACTCCCCAGCACAGATACGCAGTATTTT
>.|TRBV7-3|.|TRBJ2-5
CASSISGGETQYF
TGTGCCAGCAGCATTAGCGGCGGGGAGACCCAGTACTTC
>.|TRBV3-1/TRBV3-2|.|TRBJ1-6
CASSHHCSYNSPLHF
TGTGCCAGCAGCCATCATTGCTCCTATAATTCACCCCTCCACTTT
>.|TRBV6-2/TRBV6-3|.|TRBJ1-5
CASSLTGAQPQHF
TGTGCCAGCAGTTTAACTGGGGCCCAGCCCCAGCATTTT